The clone carrying this T cell receptor (beta chain) was detected a few times. This sample is drawn from a study of blood T cells in healthy people across ages. The CDR3 extends over 14 amino acids. Using a J-beta primer mix together with a sample-barcoded 5' primer, a second PCR was run for roughly 7 to 11 cycles. TCRdb re-derived calls from the 5' RACE reads in MiXCR, one entry per CDR3 protein. The table lists approximately 1.5 million distinct CDR3 sequences, under 55% of them singletons. The V gene is TRBV12-3 or TRBV12-4, the J gene TRBJ2-7; 10 bases map to TRBD1. Matching the DNA end better, TRBJ2-4 makes the J call doubtful. Sequenced input: blood. The TCR sequence derives from a woman under 30 in good health. The CDR3 loop is CASSLGTGANIQYF. In nucleotides, the CDR3 is TGTGCCAGCAGTTTGGGGACAGGGGCTAACATTCAGTACTTC.